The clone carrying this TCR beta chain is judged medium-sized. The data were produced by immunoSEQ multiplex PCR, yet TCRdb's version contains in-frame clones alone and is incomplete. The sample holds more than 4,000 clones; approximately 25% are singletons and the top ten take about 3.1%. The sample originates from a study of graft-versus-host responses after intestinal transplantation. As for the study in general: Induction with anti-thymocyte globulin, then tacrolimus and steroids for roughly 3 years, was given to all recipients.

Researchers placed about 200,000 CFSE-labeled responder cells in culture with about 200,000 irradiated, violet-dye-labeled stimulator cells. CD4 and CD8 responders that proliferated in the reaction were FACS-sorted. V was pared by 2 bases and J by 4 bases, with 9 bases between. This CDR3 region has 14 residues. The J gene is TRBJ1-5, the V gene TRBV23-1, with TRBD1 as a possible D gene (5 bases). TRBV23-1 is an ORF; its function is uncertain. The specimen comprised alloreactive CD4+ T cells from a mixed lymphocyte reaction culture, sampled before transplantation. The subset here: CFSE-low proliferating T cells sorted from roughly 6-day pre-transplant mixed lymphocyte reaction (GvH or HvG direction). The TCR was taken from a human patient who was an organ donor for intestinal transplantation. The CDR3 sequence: CASSQKAGNQPQHF. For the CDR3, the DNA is TGCGCCAGCAGTCAAAAGGCAGGGAATCAGCCCCAGCATTTT.